Below, 21 T cell receptor beta chains from the same sample are listed, as sequenced in a study of tissue T cells after allogeneic stem cell transplantation (dated by TCRdb to between 2022 and 2023). Receptors were amplified or captured by the immunoSEQ multiplex PCR assay. TCRdb took over this immuneACCESS table, retaining in-frame rearrangements with V and J assigned. Such tables are incomplete; in checked studies, under half of the missing clones stem from an unresolved V gene, and the remainder is unexplained. The sample contains 6,000 to 8,000 clones, 55% to 75% of them found a single time. About 0.8% of the sample comes from the top ten. The sequenced sample was blood. Receptors originate from a female BALB/c mouse in good health. This strain has the MHC haplotype H2-d.

This clone was found a few times. These gene names are mouse names. The read stops 1 residue short of the end of the CDR3; the missing end is completed from the germline J gene. The chain uses TRBV19 and TRBJ2-3; D not resolved. Germline-derived CDR1 and CDR2 are FNHDT and SITEND (reference sequence). This CDR3 has 11 residues. V lost 2 bases and J lost 3, with 1 base in between. CDR3 sequence reads: CASSIAETLYF. The covered CDR3 bases are TGTGCCAGCAGTATCGCAGAAACGCTGTAT.

For this clone: Gene labels here are mouse ones. The read finishes 1 residue shy of the CDR3 end, and the germline J gene is used to complete it. This chain links TRBV1 with TRBJ1-4, with 9 bases matching TRBD1. The CDR3 spans 17 residues. Germline assignment: CDR1 NSQYPW and CDR2 LRSPGD (reference sequence). Trimming cost V 2 bases and J 3 bases; bases outside gene matches: 7. This CDR3 is CTCSASGTGKANERLFF. The part of the CDR3 DNA that was read is TGCACCTGCAGTGCATCCGGGACAGGGAAGGCCAACGAAAGATTATTT.

In the case of this clone: Gene names and germline match the mouse. The read comes to an end 1 residue before the CDR3 does, leaving the germline J gene to fill in the end. The J gene is TRBJ2-1, the V gene TRBV13-1; possible D gene TRBD1, 6 bases. The V end was cut by 0 bases, the J end by 3 bases, with 7 bases between. This CDR3 comprises 14 residues. Germline CDR1 NSHNY, CDR2 SYGAGN. CDR3 residues: CASSDGTVYAEQFF. Partial CDR3 DNA: TGTGCCAGCAGTGATGGGACAGTCTATGCTGAGCAGTTC.

Details on this clone: Germline and genes: mouse. The CDR3 is CASSWGQGPYEQYF. The part of the CDR3 DNA that was read is TGTGCCAGCAGCTGGGGACAGGGACCCTATGAACAGTAC. This chain links TRBV4 with TRBJ2-7, with 9 nucleotides matching TRBD1. The sequenced fragment ends 1 residue before the CDR3 boundary, so the rest is inferred from the germline J gene. Germline values: CDR1 LGHDT, CDR2 YNNKQL (reference sequence). Trimming cost V 4 bases and J 2 bases; bases outside gene matches: 3. The CDR3 runs to 14 residues.

Turning to this clone: Genes and germline come from the mouse. The read halts 1 residue ahead of the CDR3 end, with the missing end drawn from the germline J gene. The chain carries TRBV16 and TRBJ1-2; D is undetermined. V dropped 1 base and J dropped 0 bases, with 6 bases sitting between them. There are 14 residues in the CDR3. Germline V lookup: CDR1 SGHSA, CDR2 FRNQAP. The CDR3 DNA, read in part, is TGTGCAAGCAGCTTAGCTGAGGCAAACTCCGACTACACC. Residues: CASSLAEANSDYT. The CDR3 as a whole reads CASSLAEANSDYTF.

Of note for this clone: Gene names are mouse gene names. Partial CDR3 DNA: TGTGCCAGCCGGGACAGGGAGGGCGAAAGATTATTT. This translates into CASRDREGERLF. The complete CDR3 reads CASRDREGERLFF. This chain connects TRBV13-1 to TRBJ1-4; 9 nucleotides align to TRBD1. Read coverage stops 1 residue before the CDR3 terminus; the germline J gene supplies the remainder. The V and J ends lost 7 bases and 7 bases, in that order; junction bases with no gene match: 5. The length of the CDR3 is 13 residues. Germline V gene lookup returns CDR1 NSHNY and CDR2 SYGAGN. Using reference TRBV13-1 and TRBJ1-4 for the parts outside the CDR3, the full variable domain is EAAVTQSPRNKVTVTGGNVTLSCRQTNSHNYMYWYRQDTGHGLRLIHYSYGAGNLRIGDVPDGYKATRTTQEDFFLLLELASPSQTSLYFCASRDREGERLFFGHGTKLSVL.

Comments on this clone: All gene names here are mouse names. The read terminates 1 residue before the CDR3 end, so the remaining end is supplied by the germline J gene. The V and J genes are TRBV19 and TRBJ2-1, with 12 positions matching TRBD1. V dropped 2 bases and J dropped 6; count of bases not matched to a gene: 0. Germline V gives CDR1 FNHDT, CDR2 SITEND (reference sequence). The CDR3 spans 14 residues. CDR3: CASSMGQGAAEQFF. The sequenced CDR3 bases are TGTGCCAGCAGTATGGGACAGGGGGCTGCTGAGCAGTTC.

A few counts support this clone. All gene names here are mouse names. Read data end 1 residue before the CDR3 end; the end is taken from the germline J gene. This chain joins TRBV13-2 and TRBJ1-3; D unresolved. Trimming left V 0 bases short and J 0 bases short, with 4 bases between. Germline V gene data show CDR1 as NNHNN and CDR2 as SYGAGS (reference sequence). This CDR3 has 14 amino acids. The sequenced CDR3 bases are TGTGCCAGCGGTGATGAGGATTCTGGAAATACGCTCTAT. Amino acids: CASGDEDSGNTLY. The entire CDR3 sequence reads CASGDEDSGNTLYF.

In the case of this clone: The listed genes are named as in mouse. Read sequence stops 1 residue before the CDR3 end, and the germline J gene provides the missing end. The chain joins TRBV3 to TRBJ1-1; 7 nucleotides line up with TRBD1. The CDR3 totals 14 residues. Germline CDR1 reads SNHLY; CDR2 reads FYNGKV (reference sequence). V shed 2 bases, J shed 0 bases, and the junction held 0 bases outside the gene matches. CDR3 sequence: CASSLQGANTEVFF. CDR3 DNA, as far as it was read: TGTGCCAGCAGCTTACAGGGGGCAAACACAGAAGTCTTC.

Remarks on this clone: The genes and germline here are from mouse. The CDR3 extends 1 residue past the end of the read, so its final part is completed from the germline J gene. The chain combines TRBV13-3 with TRBJ1-5, with D maybe TRBD1 (5 bases). The CDR3 has 14 amino acids. Trimming stripped 2 bases from V and 3 bases from J, with 9 bases between. The germline CDR1 and CDR2 sequences are NNHDY and SYVADS. The DNA read from the CDR3 is TGTGCCAGCAGTGACAGGGCGGGCAACCAGGCTCCGCTT. Translated, it gives CASSDRAGNQAPL. The CDR3 in full is CASSDRAGNQAPLF.

A word on this clone: Germline and genes here are mouse. The read is 1 residue too short to cover the CDR3 end, so that end is filled in from the germline J gene. The genes are TRBV5 and TRBJ2-7; TRBD2 matches at 10 bases. V shed 2 bases, J shed 4 bases, and the junction held 5 bases outside the gene matches. Germline-derived CDR1 and CDR2 are LGHNA and YNLKQL (reference sequence). The CDR3 sequence is 15 residues long. The CDR3 bases that were read are TGTGCCAGCAGCCAACCTCTGGGGGGGCCTTATGAACAGTAC. It translates to CASSQPLGGPYEQY. The full CDR3 protein reads CASSQPLGGPYEQYF.

Only one count was recorded for this clone. Mouse gene names and germline throughout. The sequenced part of the CDR3 DNA is TGTGCCAGCAGACCGACAGGAGCAGAAGTCTTC. It specifies CASRPTGAEVF. In full, the CDR3 reads CASRPTGAEVFF. The chain combines TRBV4 with TRBJ1-1, with TRBD1 as a possible D gene (6 bases). The sequenced fragment ends 1 residue before the CDR3 boundary, so the rest is inferred from the germline J gene. The CDR3 extends over 12 amino acids. CDR1 and CDR2 (germline): LGHDT, YNNKQL (reference sequence). Trimming pared 6 bases from V and 6 bases from J, leaving 11 bases between. The variable domain in full, completed from reference TRBV4 and TRBJ1-1, reads ETAVFQTPNYHVTQVGNEVSFNCKQTLGHDTMYWYKQDSKKLLKIMFSYNNKQLIVNETVPRRFSPQSSDKAHLNLRIKSVEPEDSAVYLCASRPTGAEVFFGKGTRLTVV.

Comment on this clone: Here the gene names and germline are mouse. From the germline J gene comes the end of the CDR3, since the read stops 1 residue before it. The chain carries TRBV13-1 and TRBJ1-1; 9 bases line up with TRBD1. Germline CDR1 reads NSHNY; CDR2 reads SYGAGN. J was trimmed by 3 bases and V by 5 bases; bases with no gene match: 5. There are 14 residues in the CDR3. CDR3 bases read: TGTGCCAGCAGCCCGGGACAGGGAGACACAGAAGTCTTC. Translation: CASSPGQGDTEVF. The full-length CDR3 reads as CASSPGQGDTEVFF.

This clone was counted only a few times. Germline and genes: mouse. The read finishes 1 residue shy of the CDR3 end, and the germline J gene is used to complete it. The chain recombines TRBV2 with TRBJ2-1, with 7 bases lining up with TRBD2. Per the germline V gene, CDR1 is LGHNA and CDR2 is YSYQKL. V lost 0 bases, J lost 5 bases, and 4 bases stayed unmatched. The CDR3 loop spans 15 amino acids. The CDR3 bases that were read are TGTGCCAGCAGCCAAGATCTCTGGGGGAATGCTGAGCAGTTC. This sequence encodes CASSQDLWGNAEQF. In full, the CDR3 is CASSQDLWGNAEQFF.

Of note for this clone: Gene names and germline refer to mouse. From the germline J gene comes the end of the CDR3, since the read stops 1 residue before it. V usage is TRBV2 and J usage is TRBJ2-5; tentative D call: TRBD1 (6 bases). V was cut by 7 bases and J by 0 bases, with 11 bases left in between. The CDR3 consists of 14 residues. Germline V gene sequence: CDR1 LGHNA, CDR2 YSYQKL. CDR3 region: CASKTGQNQDTQYF. CDR3 DNA (partial): TGTGCCAGCAAAACGGGACAAAACCAAGACACCCAGTAC. The entire variable domain, with the rest obtained from reference TRBV2 and TRBJ2-5, is as follows: DPKIIQKPKYLVAVTGSEKILICEQYLGHNAMYWYRQSAKKPLEFMFSYSYQKLMDNQTASSRFQPQSSKKNHLDLQITALKPDDSATYFCASKTGQNQDTQYFGPGTRLLVL.

There are a few counts of this clone. The listed genes are named as in mouse. The CDR3 extends 1 residue past the end of the read, so its final part is completed from the germline J gene. The chain couples TRBV17 to TRBJ2-7; 12 bases line up with TRBD2. Looked up from germline, CDR1 is MNHDT and CDR2 is YYDKIL. The CDR3 runs to 14 residues. Trimming took 5 bases from V and 7 from J; bases not matched to a gene: 6. The part of the CDR3 DNA that was read is TGTGCTAGCAGTCGGGACTGGGGGGAGGAAGAACAGTAC. Translated, it gives CASSRDWGEEEQY. The CDR3 reads in full as CASSRDWGEEEQYF.

Concerning this clone: Genes and germline come from the mouse. The DNA ends 1 residue before the CDR3 does, and the rest of the CDR3 is filled in from the germline J gene. V and J are TRBV13-2 and TRBJ2-7; D is perhaps TRBD1 or TRBD2 (5 bases each). Deletions cut 0 bases from V and 7 bases from J, with 8 bases between. The germline V gene has CDR1 NNHNN and CDR2 SYGAGS (reference sequence). The CDR3 has 12 residues. The CDR3: CASGDGGEEQYF. The covered CDR3 bases are TGTGCCAGCGGTGATGGGGGCGAGGAACAGTAC.

With regard to this clone: Genes here carry mouse names. Coverage ceases 1 residue before the CDR3 finishes, and the germline J gene fills in the end. V is TRBV5 and J is TRBJ2-3; 10 nucleotides line up with TRBD2. J was trimmed by 0 bases and V by 1 base; bases with no gene match: 1. CDR3 length: 16 residues. The germline gives CDR1 LGHNA, CDR2 YNLKQL (reference sequence). The CDR3 reads CASSQGTGGSAETLYF. Incomplete CDR3 DNA: TGTGCCAGCAGCCAAGGGACTGGGGGTAGTGCAGAAACGCTGTAT.

A word on this clone: Gene names and germline refer to mouse. The read comes to an end 1 residue before the CDR3 does, leaving the germline J gene to fill in the end. The chain combines TRBV19 with TRBJ2-5; a weak D match, TRBD1 (5 bases). Trimming removed 4 bases at V and 8 bases at J, with 14 bases between. Germline CDR1 FNHDT, CDR2 SITEND (reference sequence). The CDR3 has 13 amino acids. The part of the CDR3 DNA that was read is TGTGCCAGCAGTGGGCAGGGCGTGGGCACCCAGTAC. It yields the protein CASSGQGVGTQY. The complete CDR3 reads CASSGQGVGTQYF.

A remark on this clone: Gene names and germline refer to mouse. The read finishes 1 residue shy of the CDR3 end, and the germline J gene is used to complete it. The chain recombines TRBV2 with TRBJ1-2; perhaps TRBD1 as D (6 bases). Trimming took 0 bases from V and 3 from J, leaving 11 bases between them. Germline CDR1 is LGHNA and CDR2 is YSYQKL. This CDR3 region has 15 residues. The CDR3 DNA, read in part, is TGTGCCAGCAGCCAAGAGGGGGGGGGCTACTCCGACTACACC. Translated, it gives CASSQEGGGYSDYT. The whole CDR3 reads CASSQEGGGYSDYTF. Looking up the rest from reference TRBV2 and TRBJ1-2 gives the full variable domain: DPKIIQKPKYLVAVTGSEKILICEQYLGHNAMYWYRQSAKKPLEFMFSYSYQKLMDNQTASSRFQPQSSKKNHLDLQITALKPDDSATYFCASSQEGGGYSDYTFGSGTRLLVI.

This clone has a handful of counts. Gene names follow the mouse nomenclature. From the germline J gene comes the end of the CDR3, since the read stops 1 residue before it. The genes are TRBV31 and TRBJ2-7; 10 bases align to TRBD2. CDR3 length: 14 residues. Germline V CDR1 and CDR2: GKSSPN, SITVG. V was clipped by 3 bases and J by 0 bases; unmatched bases: 2. The sequenced part of the CDR3 DNA is TGTGCCTGGAGACTGGGGGGGGCCTCCTATGAACAGTAC. Translating it yields CAWRLGGASYEQY. The whole CDR3 sequence reads CAWRLGGASYEQYF.